This entry lists 27 T cell receptor beta chains sequenced from one sample in a study of vaccination and CD4 T cells after COVID-19 (dated 2022 in TCRdb). Taken with the paper, the label for time point translates to: late sampling 161 to 241 days after vaccination in a few convalescent patients. The sample's treatment or condition label is to be understood as: roughly 11-day PBMC culture with coronavirus spike peptide pools or control peptides (ViraFEST assay). Their cognate antigens are unknown. Libraries were prepared through PCR. The sequencing machine was an Illumina iSeq 100. At the Johns Hopkins FTIC core, DNA from the cultured CD4+ T cells underwent TCR sequencing with the Oncomine TCR Beta short-read assay. Using fastp trimming at Q25 and MiXCR clonotype assembly, TCRdb reanalyzed the public sequencing data and kept in-frame beta chains. CDR3 protein sequences are deduplicated, and each keeps its most common genes and DNA. The sample table lists approximately 20,000 distinct CDR3 sequences, 35% of them with a count of one. The top ten clonotypes cover around 8.2% of the sample.

The sample was CD4+ T cells from blood, cultured in vitro, taken about 7 months after SARS-CoV-2 vaccination. Receptors originate from a human donor who had recovered from COVID-19.

The chain carries TRBV27 and TRBJ2-3; no reliable D call. V was clipped by 3 bases and J by 4 bases, with 8 bases between them. Germline values: CDR1 MNHEY, CDR2 SMNVEV (reference sequence). CDR3 length: 13 residues. CDR3 DNA: TGTGCCAGCAGTTTCACGACCGCAGATACGCAGTATTTT. This gives the protein CASSFTTADTQYF.

This chain uses TRBV7-2 with TRBJ2-2; weak D call: TRBD2 (6 bases). Germline loops: CDR1 SGHTA, CDR2 FQGNSA. V lost 2 bases to trimming and J lost 5 bases, with 15 bases between them. This CDR3 is 16 amino acids long. The CDR3 is CASSLRFGDSTGELFF. CDR3 nucleotide sequence: TGTGCCAGCAGCTTAAGGTTCGGGGACTCGACCGGGGAGCTGTTTTTT.

This clonotype appeared a few times. The chain links TRBV20-1 to TRBJ2-3; TRBD1 might be the D (5 bases). The CDR3 runs 13 residues. The V end was cut by 3 bases, the J end by 4 bases, with 11 bases between. The germline V gene encodes CDR1 DFQATT and CDR2 SNEGSKA (reference sequence). CDR3 amino acids: CSARDTWADTQYF. In DNA, the CDR3 is TGCAGTGCTAGGGACACCTGGGCAGATACGCAGTATTTT.

The chain is built from TRBV20-1 and TRBJ2-5, with D possibly TRBD1 on 5 matching bases. V lost 3 bases and J lost 1, with 15 bases in between. Germline CDR1 and CDR2: DFQATT and SNEGSKA (reference sequence). The CDR3 has 15 residues. Written as DNA, the CDR3 is TGCAGTGCTAGCCCGACAACAGGATTCCAAGAGACCCAGTACTTC. As protein: CSASPTTGFQETQYF.

The chain has TRBV10-3 and TRBJ2-7, with 12 bases fitting TRBD2. The CDR3 spans 14 residues. From germline, CDR1 is ENHRY and CDR2 SYGVKD. V lost 10 bases to trimming and J lost 3 bases; unmatched junction nucleotides: 7. DNA of the CDR3: TGTGCCACGTCCGGGACTAGCGGGTTCTACGAGCAGTACTTC. It translates to CATSGTSGFYEQYF.

This clonotype was counted between two and nine times. The CDR3 DNA follows: TGCAGTGCTAGCCCCGAGGACACTGAAGCTTTCTTT. It translates to CSASPEDTEAFF. This chain connects TRBV20-1 to TRBJ1-1; D gene uncertain. Germline loops: CDR1 DFQATT, CDR2 SNEGSKA (reference sequence). There are 12 residues in the CDR3. V was pared by 3 bases and J by 3 bases, with 8 bases between.

On this clonotype itself: It is likely a read error, because the conserved phenylalanine at the end of the CDR3 is missing. The chain is built from TRBV20-1 and TRBJ2-5; TRBD2 aligns across 8 bases. Per germline, CDR1 DFQATT and CDR2 SNEGSKA (reference sequence). CDR3 length equals 13 residues. J gave up 9 bases and V 5 bases, and 11 bases lay outside the gene matches. The CDR3 DNA sequence: TGCAGTGCTGGGGGGACTAGGGTTGGGGCCCAGTACTAC. It yields the protein CSAGGTRVGAQYY.

The chain employs TRBV6-5 and TRBJ2-3; TRBD2 aligns across 8 bases. Trimming removed 0 bases from V and 4 bases from J; junction bases left unmatched: 15. The CDR3 sequence is 19 residues long. CDR1 is MNHEY and CDR2 is SVGAGI in the germline V gene. The DNA for the CDR3 is TGTGCCAGCAGTTACTCCAAACCCGGGAGCGGGAGCGGGTCAGATACGCAGTATTTT. Translated: CASSYSKPGSGSGSDTQYF.

The chain links TRBV7-7 to TRBJ2-6, with D unresolved. Looked up from germline, CDR1 is SSHAT and CDR2 is FNYEAQ (reference sequence). With 7 bases removed from V and 0 bases from J, the gap between germline ends came to 10 bases. There are 15 residues in the CDR3. This CDR3 is CASTPVTSGANVLTF. In DNA, the CDR3 is TGTGCCAGCACCCCCGTGACCTCTGGGGCCAACGTCCTGACTTTC.

The chain uses TRBV20-1 and TRBJ1-1; TRBD1 aligns across 7 bases. The CDR3 runs 13 residues. The germline V gene encodes CDR1 DFQATT and CDR2 SNEGSKA (reference sequence). The CDR3: CSGKYQGVTEAFF. The CDR3 DNA reads as TGCAGCGGGAAGTATCAGGGGGTAACTGAAGCTTTCTTT.

This clonotype came up a few times. The chain uses TRBV20-1 and TRBJ2-1; the match to TRBD2 covers 15 bases. This CDR3 spans 20 amino acids. Trimming removed 6 bases from V and 0 bases from J; junction bases left unmatched: 15. Germline loops: CDR1 DFQATT, CDR2 SNEGSKA (reference sequence). The CDR3 sequence: CSAPISTGTSGRNSYNEQFF. The CDR3, as DNA: TGCAGTGCCCCGATCTCCACCGGGACTAGCGGGAGGAACTCCTACAATGAGCAGTTCTTC.

The CDR3 DNA is TGTGCCAGCAGCCAAGATCTGATGACTAATTCACCCCTCCACTTT. This gives the protein CASSQDLMTNSPLHF. J is TRBJ1-6 and V is TRBV4-2; D ambiguous. Germline V gives CDR1 LGHNA, CDR2 YNFKEQ. V was cut by 0 bases and J by 6 bases, with 9 bases left in between. The CDR3 extends over 15 amino acids.

The V gene is TRBV20-1, the J gene TRBJ2-7; D perhaps matches TRBD2 (6 bases). The CDR3 runs to 15 residues. Germline V gives CDR1 DFQATT, CDR2 SNEGSKA (reference sequence). V gave up 0 bases and J gave up 2 bases, with 14 bases separating them. CDR3 bases: TGCAGTGCTAGAGAGGGGACCAGGAGGGCCTACGAGCAGTACTTC. It is translated as CSAREGTRRAYEQYF.

This chain links TRBV2 with TRBJ2-7, with a weak D call TRBD1 (6 bases). CDR3 length: 12 amino acids. V was pared by 6 bases and J by 3 bases, with 9 bases between. CDR1 SNHLY and CDR2 FYNNEI come from the germline V gene. The CDR3 bases are TGTGCCAGCAGGGGACACAACTACGAGCAGTACTTC. Amino acid sequence: CASRGHNYEQYF. Supplemented by reference TRBV2 and TRBJ2-7, the full variable domain reads EPEVTQTPSHQVTQMGQEVILRCVPISNHLYFYWYRQILGQKVEFLVSFYNNEISEKSEIFDDQFSVERPDGSNFTLKIRSTKLEDSAMYFCASRGHNYEQYFGPGTRLTVT.

This clonotype has just a few counts. The chain uses TRBV27 and TRBJ2-5; D might be TRBD2 (6 bases). The CDR3 loop spans 13 amino acids. The V end was cut by 6 bases, the J end by 1 base, with 9 bases between. Germline V gene sequence: CDR1 MNHEY, CDR2 SMNVEV (reference sequence). In nucleotides, the CDR3 is TGTGCCAGCAGACGGGACTCCCAAGAGACCCAGTACTTC. This codes for CASRRDSQETQYF.

The rearrangement uses TRBV25-1 and TRBJ2-5; D not certain. The CDR3 runs to 15 residues. CDR1 MGHDK and CDR2 SYGVNS come from the germline V gene. V was cut by 2 bases and J by 5 bases, with 15 bases left in between. The CDR3 bases are TGTGCCAGCAGTGAAGGTTTCGGCGGCTCGGAGACCCAGTACTTC. Residues: CASSEGFGGSETQYF. The full variable domain, rest sourced from reference TRBV25-1 and TRBJ2-5, is EADIYQTPRYLVIGTGKKITLECSQTMGHDKMYWYQQDPGMELHLIHYSYGVNSTEKGDLSSESTVSRIRTEHFPLTLESARPSHTSQYLCASSEGFGGSETQYFGPGTRLLVL.

This clonotype was observed a few times. This chain connects TRBV6-1 to TRBJ2-5; TRBD1 matches 8 bases. With V trimmed by 6 bases and J by 2 bases, 2 bases remained unmatched. This CDR3 spans 13 amino acids. Germline values: CDR1 MNHNS, CDR2 SASEGT. The CDR3 nucleotides read TGTGCCAGCAGAGGACAGGGACAAGAGACCCAGTACTTC. Amino acids: CASRGQGQETQYF.

The chain recombines TRBV29-1 with TRBJ1-6; a possible D gene is TRBD1 (6 bases). The CDR3 has 13 amino acids. The V gene's germline CDR1 is SQVTM and CDR2 ANQGSEA. The V end was cut by 6 bases, the J end by 7 bases, with 13 bases between. The chain's CDR3 is CSVKTGPNSPLHF. CDR3 nucleotides: TGCAGCGTAAAAACAGGGCCGAATTCACCCCTCCACTTT.

The chain uses TRBV5-6 and TRBJ2-5, with 12 bases identical to TRBD2. Germline-derived CDR1 and CDR2 are SGHDT and YYEEEE. The length of the CDR3 is 15 residues. Germline trimming cut 4 bases from V and 3 bases from J; bases unmatched to any gene: 4. The CDR3 DNA follows: TGTGCCAGCAGCCTCAGACTAGCGGGAGAAGAGACCCAGTACTTC. Protein sequence: CASSLRLAGEETQYF.

V usage is TRBV7-2 and J usage is TRBJ1-2; a weak D match, TRBD1 (5 bases). Germline V gives CDR1 SGHTA, CDR2 FQGNSA. The germline V and J ends were trimmed by 1 base and 3 bases, with 12 bases remaining between them. The CDR3 sequence is 15 residues long. This CDR3 is CASSLGRGVDYGYTF. As DNA, the CDR3 is TGTGCCAGCAGCTTAGGGCGGGGGGTAGACTATGGCTACACCTTC.

V is TRBV20-1 and J is TRBJ2-5, with 8 bases fitting TRBD2. CDR3 length: 14 amino acids. Unmatched junction bases numbered 10, after V lost 6 bases and J lost 4 bases. The germline gives CDR1 DFQATT, CDR2 SNEGSKA (reference sequence). This CDR3 reads CSASKGSGRETQYF. The DNA for the CDR3 is TGCAGTGCCTCCAAGGGGAGCGGGAGAGAGACCCAGTACTTC.

V and J are TRBV7-9 and TRBJ2-3; D is possibly TRBD2 (5 bases). The length of the CDR3 is 15 residues. Germline-derived CDR1 and CDR2 are SEHNR and FQNEAQ (reference sequence). V was trimmed by 6 bases and J by 0 bases, leaving 13 bases between them. The chain's CDR3 is CASRRVDSSTDTQYF. The CDR3 DNA reads as TGTGCCAGCAGACGCGTGGACTCAAGCACAGATACGCAGTATTTT. The variable domain in full, completed from reference TRBV7-9 and TRBJ2-3, reads DTGVSQNPRHKITKRGQNVTFRCDPISEHNRLYWYRQTLGQGPEFLTYFQNEAQLEKSRLLSDRFSAERPKGSFSTLEIQRTEQGDSAMYLCASRRVDSSTDTQYFGPGTRLTVL.

There are a few counts of this clonotype. V usage is TRBV20-1 and J usage is TRBJ2-3, with D tentatively TRBD1 (6 bases). The CDR3 loop spans 15 amino acids. Looked up from germline, CDR1 is DFQATT and CDR2 is SNEGSKA (reference sequence). V lost 4 bases and J lost 2, with 16 bases in between. The CDR3 sequence is CSANVQGMATDTQYF. CDR3 in DNA: TGCAGTGCTAACGTTCAGGGGATGGCCACAGATACGCAGTATTTT.

This clonotype was observed a single time. One end of the junction varies from germline; a read error may be responsible. The chain couples TRBV7-2 to TRBJ1-3; D remains ambiguous. The CDR3 length is 14 residues. Germline V gene lookup returns CDR1 SGHTA and CDR2 FQGNSA. This CDR3 reads CASSLGWRENIIYF. For the CDR3, the DNA is TGTGCCAGCAGCTTAGGATGGAGGGAGAACATCATATATTTT.

The gene calls are TRBV25-1 and TRBJ1-2; the D gene is possibly TRBD1 (5 bases). The CDR3 is 13 amino acids. V lost 3 bases and J 6 bases, leaving 11 bases between the germline ends. The germline gives CDR1 MGHDK, CDR2 SYGVNS. Here the CDR3 reads CASSDVSGHGYTF. CDR3 sequence (DNA): TGTGCCAGCAGTGATGTCTCAGGGCATGGCTACACCTTC.

V gene TRBV6-2 or TRBV6-3 combines with J gene TRBJ2-5; D might be TRBD1 or TRBD2, each matching 5 bases. CDR1 is MNHEY and CDR2 is SVGEGT in the germline V gene. The CDR3 totals 15 residues. V was pared by 6 bases and J by 5 bases, with 19 bases between. In DNA, the CDR3 is TGTGCCAGCAGCTTGCCCGGACACAGAGGGGAGACCCAGTACTTC. As protein: CASSLPGHRGETQYF.

The V and J genes are TRBV28 and TRBJ1-1; TRBD1 agrees at 8 bases. The V and J ends lost 6 bases and 0 bases, in that order; junction bases with no gene match: 6. The CDR3 extends over 15 amino acids. CDR1 is MDHEN and CDR2 is SYDVKM in the germline V gene. CDR3 in amino acids: CASSRRTGLNTEAFF. CDR3 sequence (DNA): TGTGCCAGCAGCCGGAGGACAGGGCTGAACACTGAAGCTTTCTTT.